This T cell receptor (beta chain) derives from a study of cytomegalovirus exposure and HLA in healthy donors. Overall study results and limits: Cytomegalovirus association was assigned to 150 to 200 TCR beta chains.

The V gene's germline CDR1 is MNHEY and CDR2 SVGAGI. V lost 2 bases, J lost 0 bases, and 2 bases stayed unmatched. The CDR3 runs to 16 residues. Primers for the PCR totalled 60 Vbeta and 13 Jbeta. Clones were read by immunoSEQ multiplex PCR, and TCRdb kept only the in-frame ones, dropping some. This sample has some 170,000 clones, with 70% to 80% found just once. Worth noting for this clone: What it binds is not known.

The rearrangement joins TRBV6-5 to TRBJ1-5; 9 bases match TRBD1. The sequence was obtained from a male donor in good health and CMV-seronegative. What was sequenced was PBMCs. The CDR3 coding sequence is TGTGCCAGCAGTTACGGGACAGGGAATAGCAATCAGCCCCAGCATTTT. This sequence encodes CASSYGTGNSNQPQHF.